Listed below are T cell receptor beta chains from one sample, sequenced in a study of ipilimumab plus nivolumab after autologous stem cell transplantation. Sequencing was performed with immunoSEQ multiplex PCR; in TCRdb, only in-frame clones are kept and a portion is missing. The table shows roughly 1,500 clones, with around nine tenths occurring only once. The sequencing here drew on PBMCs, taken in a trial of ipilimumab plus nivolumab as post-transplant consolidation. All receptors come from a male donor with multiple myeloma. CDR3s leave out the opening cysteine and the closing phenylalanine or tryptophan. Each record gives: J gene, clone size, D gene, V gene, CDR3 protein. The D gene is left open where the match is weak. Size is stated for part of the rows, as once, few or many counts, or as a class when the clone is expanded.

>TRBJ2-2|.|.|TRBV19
ASSKTRGTGELF
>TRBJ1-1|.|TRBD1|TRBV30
AHHRGLGNTEAF
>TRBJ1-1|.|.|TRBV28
ASSLWLTEAF
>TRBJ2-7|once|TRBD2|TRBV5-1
ASSLASGSVYEQY
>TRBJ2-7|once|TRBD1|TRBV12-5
ASGTDRIYEQY
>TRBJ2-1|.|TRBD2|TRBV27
ASSSGTNYNEQF
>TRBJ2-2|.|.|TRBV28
ASSPVGPVRSSGELF
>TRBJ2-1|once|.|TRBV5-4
ASSLAAPPGNEQF
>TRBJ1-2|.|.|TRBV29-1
SVATGDYGYT
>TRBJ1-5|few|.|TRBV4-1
ASSQDGAGGQPQH
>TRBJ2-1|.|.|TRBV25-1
ASSSGGNEQF
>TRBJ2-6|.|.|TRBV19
ASSMKAHLAGANVLT
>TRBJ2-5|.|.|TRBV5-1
ASSLDVGWETQY
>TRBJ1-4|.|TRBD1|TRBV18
ASSHRGTDEKLF
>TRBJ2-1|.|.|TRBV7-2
ASSLARRNEQF
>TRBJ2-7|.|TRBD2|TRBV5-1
ASSLLAGSPHEQY
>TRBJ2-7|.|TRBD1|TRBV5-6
ASSRTPGTGAAYEQY
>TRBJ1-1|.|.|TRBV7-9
ASSLAQAGGRNTEAF
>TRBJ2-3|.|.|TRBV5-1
ASLSSGASADTQY
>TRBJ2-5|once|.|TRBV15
ATSRGETQY
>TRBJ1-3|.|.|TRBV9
ASSVTTGSSYGNTIY
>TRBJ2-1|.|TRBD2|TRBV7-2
ASSPLAAYNEQF
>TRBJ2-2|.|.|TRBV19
ASQTGEGTGELF
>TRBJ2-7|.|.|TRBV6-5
ASSSPRDLKAYEQY
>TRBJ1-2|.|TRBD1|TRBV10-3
AIRITGGGPNGYT
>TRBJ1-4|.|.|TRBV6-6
AGERVEKLF
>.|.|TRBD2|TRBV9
ASSVGLIAGGDPYEQY
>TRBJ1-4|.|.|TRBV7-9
ASSFGSAREKLF
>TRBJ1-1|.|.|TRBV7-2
ASSLAQAGGRNTEAF
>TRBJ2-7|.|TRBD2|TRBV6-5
ASSYTTSGEQY
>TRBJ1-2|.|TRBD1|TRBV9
ASSVGTTGEYGYT
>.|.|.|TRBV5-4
ASSLGDHGDEQY
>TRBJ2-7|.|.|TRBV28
ASSLGGASTYEQY
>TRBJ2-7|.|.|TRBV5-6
ASSWSGSSYEQY
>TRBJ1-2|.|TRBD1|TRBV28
ASSRGQGSNGYT
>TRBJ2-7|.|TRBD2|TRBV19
ASNRGGSYEQY
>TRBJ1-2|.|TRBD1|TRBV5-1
ASSPDREDYGYT
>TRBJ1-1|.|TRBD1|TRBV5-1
ASSLGIPFGTGGRRNTEAF
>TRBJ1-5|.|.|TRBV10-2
ASSEMTTNQPQH
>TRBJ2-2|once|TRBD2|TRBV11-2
ASSDPSGSTAGELF
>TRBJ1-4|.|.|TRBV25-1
ASSGGSAHEKLF
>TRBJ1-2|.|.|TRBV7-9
ASSLSRTVFNYGYT
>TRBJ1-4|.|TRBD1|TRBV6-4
ASSLSFGQGEKLF
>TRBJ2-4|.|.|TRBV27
ASSLYGVNIQY
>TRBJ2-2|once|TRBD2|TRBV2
ASSGRLAGSYGELF
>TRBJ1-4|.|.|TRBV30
AWSDIGTTNEKLF
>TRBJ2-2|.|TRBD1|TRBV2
ASSEGTGGNTGELF
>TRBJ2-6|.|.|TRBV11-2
ASSLFGKQQSRANVLT
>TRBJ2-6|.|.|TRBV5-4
ASSLYDTPLGSGANVLT
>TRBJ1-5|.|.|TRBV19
ASSIPPRDLYSNQPQH
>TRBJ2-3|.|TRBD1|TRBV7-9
ASSPDRGGSTDTQY
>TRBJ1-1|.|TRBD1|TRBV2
ASTATGMNTEAF
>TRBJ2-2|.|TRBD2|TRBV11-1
ASSSAGPNTGELF
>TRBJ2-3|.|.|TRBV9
ASSVGAGSGTDTQY
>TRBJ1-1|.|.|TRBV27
ASSLAGYTEAF